These 11 T cell receptor beta chains share one sample of origin, sequenced in a study of cytomegalovirus exposure and HLA in healthy donors. Researchers ran the PCR with 60 Vbeta and 13 Jbeta primers. Using immunoSEQ multiplex PCR, the repertoire was profiled, and TCRdb retains in-frame clones only, with some absent. The table has approximately 150,000 clones, around 75% seen once. Sequencing input: PBMCs. These receptors came from a man in his late teens or twenties in good health and CMV-seropositive.

This chain links TRBV5-8 with TRBJ2-7; 9 bases line up with TRBD2. J was trimmed by 0 bases and V by 0 bases; bases with no gene match: 4. Germline assignment: CDR1 SGHTS and CDR2 YDEGEE. There are 16 residues in the CDR3. DNA for the CDR3: TGTGCCAGCAGCTTGGTTAATAGCGGGAGCTCCTACGAGCAGTACTTC. It codes for CASSLVNSGSSYEQYF.

The J gene is TRBJ1-2, the V gene TRBV27; 12 nucleotides match TRBD1. This CDR3 has 17 residues. Unmatched junction bases numbered 17, after V lost 5 bases and J lost 10 bases. CDR1 and CDR2 from the germline V gene are MNHEY and SMNVEV (reference sequence). In nucleotides, the CDR3 is TGTGCCAGCAGTCGCCCCCCGGGGACAGGGGGCAAGTTGGACTACACCTTC. Translated: CASSRPPGTGGKLDYTF.

The table lists this clone with a few counts. The chain has TRBV18 and TRBJ1-2; possible D gene TRBD1, 5 bases. The CDR3 consists of 13 residues. The V and J ends lost 6 bases and 5 bases respectively, with 13 bases between them. The germline V gene encodes CDR1 KGHSH and CDR2 LQKENI. The CDR3 sequence: CASSDQTEYGYTF. CDR3 sequence (DNA): TGTGCCAGCTCCGACCAGACAGAGTATGGCTACACCTTC.

This rearrangement joins TRBV18 to TRBJ2-1; tentatively, D is TRBD2 (5 bases). The CDR3 has 16 amino acids. V lost 3 bases, J lost 7 bases, and 19 bases lay in between. The V gene's germline CDR1 is KGHSH and CDR2 LQKENI. The CDR3: CASSPQVSPGGNEQFF. The CDR3 DNA reads as TGTGCCAGCTCACCCCAAGTGTCCCCCGGAGGTAATGAGCAGTTCTTC. The full variable domain, its missing parts supplied by reference TRBV18 and TRBJ2-1, is NAGVMQNPRHLVRRRGQEARLRCSPMKGHSHVYWYRQLPEEGLKFMVYLQKENIIDESGMPKERFSAEFPKEGPSILRIQQVVRGDSAAYFCASSPQVSPGGNEQFFGPGTRLTVL.

In this sample, this clone turned up a few times. V is TRBV11-2 and J is TRBJ1-1; no clear D gene. V lost 7 bases, J lost 4 bases, and 19 bases lay in between. This CDR3 is built from 15 residues. Germline V lookup: CDR1 SGHAT, CDR2 FQNNGV. CDR3 nucleotides: TGTGCCAGCACCCCACCGTATCCGGGGAGCACTGAAGCTTTCTTT. Translating gives CASTPPYPGSTEAFF. Using reference TRBV11-2 and TRBJ1-1 for the parts outside the CDR3, the full variable domain is EAGVAQSPRYKIIEKRQSVAFWCNPISGHATLYWYQQILGQGPKLLIQFQNNGVVDDSQLPKDRFSAERLKGVDSTLKIQPAKLEDSAVYLCASTPPYPGSTEAFFGQGTRLTVV.

The CDR3 loop is CASSHYSGTDTQYF. DNA for the CDR3: TGCGCCAGCAGCCATTACAGTGGCACAGATACGCAGTATTTT. The J gene is TRBJ2-3, the V gene TRBV4-1; D is uncertain. V was pared by 3 bases and J by 1 base, with 8 bases between. The CDR3 sequence is 14 residues long. Germline loops: CDR1 MGHRA, CDR2 YSYEKL.

V gene TRBV6-6 combines with J gene TRBJ1-1; 7 nucleotides agree with TRBD1. In germline, CDR1 is MNHNY, CDR2 SVGAGI (reference sequence). V lost 7 bases, J lost 5 bases, and 7 bases stayed unmatched. The CDR3 consists of 13 residues. The CDR3 DNA reads as TGTGCCAGCAATGTACAGGGGAGAACTGAAGCTTTCTTT. Its protein is CASNVQGRTEAFF.

The J gene is TRBJ1-1, the V gene TRBV28; 9 bases line up with TRBD1. V was clipped by 5 bases and J by 1 base; unmatched bases: 5. The CDR3 sequence is 15 residues long. Germline assignment: CDR1 MDHEN and CDR2 SYDVKM. CDR3 sequence reads: CASSVQGAQNTEAFF. CDR3 DNA: TGTGCCAGCAGTGTACAGGGGGCCCAGAACACTGAAGCTTTCTTT.

This clone was seen only once. V usage is TRBV28 and J usage is TRBJ2-5; TRBD1 matches 10 bases. Judging by the DNA end, TRBJ2-7 fits better; the J call may be wrong. Germline CDR1 MDHEN, CDR2 SYDVKM. The CDR3 sequence is 14 residues long. Here the CDR3 reads CASSPRQGAGEQYF. CDR3 DNA: TGTGCCAGCAGTCCCCGACAGGGGGCCGGCGAGCAGTACTTC.

This sequence joins TRBV4-1 and TRBJ2-1, with 8 bases fitting TRBD2. V lost 4 bases and J lost 0; bases outside the gene matches: 8. This CDR3 is built from 17 residues. Germline lookup yields CDR1 MGHRA and CDR2 YSYEKL. CDR3 sequence: CASSRQERGSSYNEQFF. CDR3 coding DNA: TGCGCCAGCAGCCGTCAAGAGCGGGGGAGCTCCTACAATGAGCAGTTCTTC.

The rearrangement links TRBV27 to TRBJ2-1; the D gene is possibly TRBD1 (5 bases). Germline CDR1 MNHEY, CDR2 SMNVEV (reference sequence). The CDR3 loop spans 15 amino acids. V was shortened by 2 bases and J by 0 bases, with 8 bases between the two germline ends. CDR3 in amino acids: CASSLGASSYNEQFF. The CDR3 DNA reads TGTGCCAGCAGTTTAGGGGCGAGCTCCTACAATGAGCAGTTCTTC.